This T cell receptor beta chain was retrieved from a study of blood T cell repertoires in COVID-19. Overall study: Specimens from acute and convalescent COVID-19 originated in the United States, Italy and Spain.

The CDR3 totals 13 residues. Trimming took 3 bases from V and 4 from J, leaving 8 bases between them. Germline V lookup: CDR1 LNHDA, CDR2 SQIVND (reference sequence). Participants were aged about 18 to 100 years from about 25 US areas. The repertoire was sequenced with immunoSEQ multiplex PCR; TCRdb's copy has only in-frame clones and lacks some. The data show about 220,000 clones, roughly 89% seen once. This clone was counted only a few times. Sequenced material: PBMCs or T cells enriched from blood (not recorded which). This clonotype originated in a woman aged 35 to 49 who had recovered from COVID-19. V gene TRBV19 combines with J gene TRBJ2-3; D unresolved. CDR3 DNA sequence: TGTGCCAGTAGTATCGGTCTAGCAGATACGCAGTATTTT. Translation gives CASSIGLADTQYF.